This TCR beta chain was obtained from a study of T-cell reconstitution after alpha-beta-depleted transplantation in children. Study findings and constraints: Hyperexpanded clones declined; after one year, newly produced T cells mostly supplied diversity. From surviving recipient T cells and thymic progenitors came the high day-60 TCRbeta diversity observed in some patients.

Unique molecular identifiers were built into the TCRbeta library. Each CDR3 protein gets one entry after TCRdb re-called the PCR reads with MiXCR. The sample has about 980,000 distinct CDR3 sequences, around 30% seen once. About this clonotype: The antigen is not known.

Germline assignment: CDR1 SGHRS and CDR2 YFSETQ. The CDR3 contains 18 residues. J lost 2 bases, V lost 2 bases, and 13 bases had no gene match. The sequencing used PBMCs, mostly from graft donor cells, collected 360 days after TCRalphabeta/CD19-depleted stem cell transplant. The J gene is TRBJ2-3, the V gene TRBV5-1, with 8 nucleotides matching TRBD1. This sequence originates from a boy younger than two who had a stem cell transplant for SCID, so the T cells may come from the graft donor. In DNA, the CDR3 is TGCGCCAGCAGCTTTAGCAACAGACAGGGGCCCCCCACAGATACGCAGTATTTT. This encodes CASSFSNRQGPPTDTQYF.